This TCR beta chain came from a study of T cell responses to AZD1222 COVID-19 vaccine. Study-wide points: After two AZD1222 doses, spike-specific TCR breadth and depth rose versus day 0. Dominant CD4 TCR responses targeted spike regions 160-218 and 743-854. Among spike-specific TCRs, nearly half reportedly target unmutated variant regions. Mostly white British, mostly female donors; authors suggested clonal diversity may be underestimated.

CDR1 and CDR2 (germline): MGHRA, YSYEKL. There are 13 residues in the CDR3. V lost 4 bases, J lost 2 bases, and 9 bases lay in between. Clones were sequenced by immunoSEQ multiplex PCR, and TCRdb holds only the in-frame ones, with some missing. The sample has about 100,000 clones, roughly 89% seen once; the top ten hold approximately 16%. Points on this clone: Its antigen is not identified.

This specimen consisted of peripheral blood, obtained on day 0 of AZD1222 vaccination. The chain has TRBV4-1 and TRBJ2-7; D is perhaps TRBD1 (5 bases). The sequence derives from an adult in good health. In DNA form, the CDR3 reads TGCGCCAGCAGCCTCGACAGCACCTACGAGCAGTACTTC. It codes for CASSLDSTYEQYF.